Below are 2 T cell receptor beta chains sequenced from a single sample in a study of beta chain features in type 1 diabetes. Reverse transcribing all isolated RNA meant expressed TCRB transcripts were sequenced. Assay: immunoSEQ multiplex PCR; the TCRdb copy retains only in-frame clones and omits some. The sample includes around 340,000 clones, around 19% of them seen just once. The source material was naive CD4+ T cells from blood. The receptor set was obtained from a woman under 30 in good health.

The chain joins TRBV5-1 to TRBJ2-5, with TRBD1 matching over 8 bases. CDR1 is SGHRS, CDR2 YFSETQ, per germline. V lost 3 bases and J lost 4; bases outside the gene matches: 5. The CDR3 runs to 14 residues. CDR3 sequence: CASSYGTGPETQYF. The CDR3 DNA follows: TGCGCCAGCAGCTACGGGACAGGTCCAGAGACCCAGTACTTC.

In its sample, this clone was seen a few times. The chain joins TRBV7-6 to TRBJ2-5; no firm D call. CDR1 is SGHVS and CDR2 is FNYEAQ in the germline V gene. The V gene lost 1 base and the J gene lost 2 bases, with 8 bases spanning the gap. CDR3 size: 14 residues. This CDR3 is CASSLDAGQETQYF. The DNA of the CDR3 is TGTGCCAGCAGCTTAGATGCAGGTCAAGAGACCCAGTACTTC.